One sample yielded the 5 T cell receptor beta chains listed below, sequenced in a study of cytomegalovirus exposure and HLA in healthy donors. PCR employed 60 Vbeta and 13 Jbeta primers. This table comes from immunoSEQ multiplex PCR, and its TCRdb copy is limited to in-frame clones, with some not included. The sample shows under 200,000 clones, around 79% of them seen only once. The sample consisted of PBMCs. The origin of the receptors is a male donor in good health and CMV-seropositive.

This chain links TRBV13 with TRBJ2-5; no reliable D call. The assigned J gene may be wrong: the sequence end matches TRBJ2-7 better. This CDR3 has 12 amino acids. Looked up from germline, CDR1 is PRHDT and CDR2 is FYEKMQ (reference sequence). This chain's CDR3 is CASSSNSYEQYF. CDR3 coding DNA: TGTGCCAGCAGCTCAAACTCCTACGAGCAGTACTTC.

For the CDR3, the DNA is TGTGCCAGCAGCTCGGTCGGGGTAGGGGGCGACAATGAGCAGTTCTTC. Translated, it gives CASSSVGVGGDNEQFF. This chain uses TRBV7-2 with TRBJ2-1; 7 positions agree with TRBD1. The CDR3 covers 16 residues. Germline V gene sequence: CDR1 SGHTA, CDR2 FQGNSA. V shed 4 bases and J 5 bases; nucleotides not matched to a gene: 11.

The chain uses TRBV10-3 and TRBJ2-1, with TRBD1 as a possible D gene (5 bases). Germline assignment: CDR1 ENHRY and CDR2 SYGVKD. This CDR3 region has 15 residues. The ends were cut back, 0 bases at V and 4 bases at J, with 10 bases in the middle. Here the CDR3 reads CAISESIGAYNEQFF. The CDR3 DNA sequence: TGTGCCATCAGTGAGTCGATTGGGGCTTACAATGAGCAGTTCTTC.

The chain employs TRBV4-3 and TRBJ1-1; D remains ambiguous. The CDR3 consists of 15 residues. Trimming took off 1 base at V and 3 bases at J, with 12 bases between the two ends. Germline V lookup: CDR1 LGHNA, CDR2 YSLEER. The CDR3 DNA sequence: TGCGCCAGCAGCCAAGGTCTTCAGGTGGACACTGAAGCTTTCTTT. Encoded protein: CASSQGLQVDTEAFF.

The chain carries TRBV15 and TRBJ1-1, with D tentatively TRBD1 (5 bases). Germline CDR1 and CDR2: LNHNV and YYDKDF (reference sequence). The V end lost 3 bases, the J end lost 1 base, and 18 bases lay between the germline ends. This CDR3 region has 17 residues. Written as DNA, the CDR3 is TGTGCCACCAGCAGTCAAGAAAGGCAGGGCCCGAACACTGAAGCTTTCTTT. Amino acid sequence: CATSSQERQGPNTEAFF.